What follows are 27 T cell receptor beta chains derived from one specimen sequenced in a study of blood T cell repertoires in COVID-19. Sequencing was performed with immunoSEQ multiplex PCR; in TCRdb, only in-frame clones are kept and a portion is missing. This sample yields around 41,000 clones, of which 85% to 95% are seen a single time; roughly 6.1% belongs to the top ten. The specimen was peripheral blood. These receptors all stem from a human donor in a cohort sampled during active COVID-19.

The V gene is TRBV27, the J gene TRBJ2-7; TRBD1 is a possible D gene (6 bases). The CDR3 spans 13 residues. Germline CDR1 is MNHEY and CDR2 is SMNVEV (reference sequence). V was clipped by 2 bases and J by 5 bases, with 10 bases between them. The DNA of the CDR3 is TGTGCCAGCAGTTTACAGTCAGGGGACGAGCAGTACTTC. Protein: CASSLQSGDEQYF.

The chain has TRBV5-6 and TRBJ1-4; 7 nucleotides agree with TRBD1. Trimming at V came to 4 bases and at J to 7 bases, leaving 7 bases not matched to a gene. Looked up from germline, CDR1 is SGHDT and CDR2 is YYEEEE. CDR3 length: 14 residues. DNA for the CDR3: TGTGCCAGCAGCGCCCGGGACAGTGGTGAAAAACTGTTTTTT. This encodes CASSARDSGEKLFF.

CDR3 loop: CASSLDGAYGYTF. The CDR3 bases are TGCGCCAGCAGCTTGGACGGAGCCTATGGCTACACCTTC. The chain uses TRBV5-1 and TRBJ1-2; no definite D call. Germline assignment: CDR1 SGHRS and CDR2 YFSETQ. This CDR3 has 13 amino acids. Trimming removed 0 bases from V and 4 bases from J, with 7 bases in between. Drawing the rest from reference TRBV5-1 and TRBJ1-2, the complete variable domain is KAGVTQTPRYLIKTRGQQVTLSCSPISGHRSVSWYQQTPGQGLQFLFEYFSETQRNKGNFPGRFSGRQFSNSRSEMNVSTLELGDSALYLCASSLDGAYGYTFGSGTRLTVV.

This chain joins TRBV12-3 or TRBV12-4 and TRBJ1-4; 8 bases are shared with TRBD1. CDR3 length equals 13 residues. Trimming at V came to 6 bases and at J to 8 bases, leaving 5 bases not matched to a gene. CDR3 sequence: CASRQGAEEKLFF. CDR3 sequence (DNA): TGTGCCAGCAGGCAGGGGGCCGAGGAAAAACTGTTTTTT.

This sequence joins TRBV4-1 and TRBJ2-4, with D perhaps TRBD1 (6 bases). V lost 0 bases and J 5 bases, leaving 8 bases between the germline ends. The CDR3 loop spans 14 amino acids. Germline CDR1 MGHRA, CDR2 YSYEKL. CDR3 in amino acids: CASSQDAGENIQYF. The CDR3 nucleotides read TGCGCCAGCAGCCAAGACGCAGGGGAAAACATTCAGTACTTC.

The chain joins TRBV9 to TRBJ2-5, with TRBD2 identical over 10 bases. Per the germline V gene, CDR1 is SGDLS and CDR2 is YYNGEE. V gave up 0 bases and J gave up 0 bases; unmatched junction bases: 5. This CDR3 is built from 17 residues. The CDR3 loop is CASSVGGAGGHQETQYF. The CDR3 DNA is TGTGCCAGCAGCGTAGGAGGAGCGGGGGGGCACCAAGAGACCCAGTACTTC.

A single count supports this clone. The chain recombines TRBV3-1 (or the pseudogene TRBV3-2) with TRBJ2-5; 7 positions match TRBD1. V lost 2 bases, J lost 2 bases, and 8 bases stayed unmatched. Germline V CDR1 and CDR2: LGHDT, YNNKEL (reference sequence). This CDR3 contains 16 residues. In DNA, the CDR3 is TGTGCCAGCAGCCAATGGGACAGCGAAATGCAAGAGACCCAGTACTTC. Its protein is CASSQWDSEMQETQYF.

The chain carries TRBV7-2 and TRBJ2-7; TRBD2 aligns across 10 bases. The CDR3 extends over 17 amino acids. Trimming took 4 bases from V and 4 from J; bases not matched to a gene: 13. The germline V gene encodes CDR1 SGHTA and CDR2 FQGNSA. The CDR3 region is CASSSYGPGLAKYEQYF. DNA for the CDR3: TGTGCCAGCAGCTCATACGGACCGGGACTAGCGAAGTACGAGCAGTACTTC.

This sequence joins TRBV2 and TRBJ1-4; D is unclear. CDR1 and CDR2 (germline): SNHLY, FYNNEI. This CDR3 region has 13 residues. Trimming pared 2 bases from V and 6 bases from J, leaving 7 bases between. This CDR3 reads CASSESGYEKLFF. CDR3 DNA: TGTGCCAGCAGTGAATCGGGTTATGAAAAACTGTTTTTT.

V is TRBV11-2 and J is TRBJ2-7; 9 bases agree with TRBD1. The CDR3 consists of 16 residues. J lost 4 bases, V lost 5 bases, and 12 bases had no gene match. Germline V gene data show CDR1 as SGHAT and CDR2 as FQNNGV. This CDR3 reads CASSPWDRARPYEQYF. The CDR3 DNA follows: TGTGCCAGCAGCCCCTGGGACAGGGCCCGTCCTTACGAGCAGTACTTC.

This chain uses TRBV9 with TRBJ2-3, with 7 bases fitting TRBD2. Germline V lookup: CDR1 SGDLS, CDR2 YYNGEE. This CDR3 is built from 19 residues. V shed 0 bases and J 2 bases; nucleotides not matched to a gene: 15. The CDR3, as DNA: TGTGCCAGCAGCGTAGCGGGAAGCGGGAAGAAGGCGCACACAGATACGCAGTATTTT. It translates to CASSVAGSGKKAHTDTQYF. The full variable domain, completed using reference TRBV9 and TRBJ2-3, is DSGVTQTPKHLITATGQRVTLRCSPRSGDLSVYWYQQSLDQGLQFLIQYYNGEERAKGNILERFSAQQFPDLHSELNLSSLELGDSALYFCASSVAGSGKKAHTDTQYFGPGTRLTVL.

The chain recombines TRBV18 with TRBJ2-2; 9 nucleotides agree with TRBD1. V dropped 5 bases and J dropped 4; count of bases not matched to a gene: 5. CDR1 KGHSH and CDR2 LQKENI come from the germline V gene. The CDR3 runs to 15 residues. Written as DNA, the CDR3 is TGTGCCAGCTCAAACGGACAGGGGTCCACCGGGGAGCTGTTTTTT. Its translation is CASSNGQGSTGELFF.

V is TRBV30 and J is TRBJ1-1; D not certain. This CDR3 comprises 14 residues. The germline CDR1 and CDR2 sequences are GTSNPN and SVGIG (reference sequence). Trimming took 4 bases from V and 3 from J, leaving 15 bases between them. Here the CDR3 DNA reads TGTGCCTGGACCCGAGCCGAAAAAGACACTGAAGCTTTCTTT. Its protein product is CAWTRAEKDTEAFF.

This rearrangement joins TRBV29-1 to TRBJ1-5; tentative D call: TRBD1 (5 bases). V lost 5 bases to trimming and J lost 3 bases, with 11 bases between them. CDR3 size: 13 residues. CDR1 is SQVTM and CDR2 is ANQGSEA in the germline V gene. The CDR3 DNA reads as TGCAGCGTTAGTAGGGGTGTCAATCAGCCCCAGCATTTT. Protein: CSVSRGVNQPQHF. The complete variable domain, with remaining parts taken from reference TRBV29-1 and TRBJ1-5, reads SAVISQKPSRDICQRGTSLTIQCQVDSQVTMMFWYRQQPGQSLTLIATANQGSEATYESGFVIDKFPISRPNLTFSTLTVSNMSPEDSSIYLCSVSRGVNQPQHFGDGTRLSIL.

The chain has TRBV30 and TRBJ2-3; possibly TRBD2 for D (6 bases). Germline lookup yields CDR1 GTSNPN and CDR2 SVGIG (reference sequence). This CDR3 comprises 14 residues. V dropped 1 base and J dropped 2 bases, with 10 bases sitting between them. The CDR3 coding sequence is TGTGCCTGGAGTGCGGGGACTCACACAGATACGCAGTATTTT. The encoded protein is CAWSAGTHTDTQYF.

The chain joins TRBV27 to TRBJ1-1; 7 positions match TRBD1. V was clipped by 6 bases and J by 2 bases; unmatched bases: 12. CDR1 is MNHEY and CDR2 is SMNVEV in the germline V gene (reference sequence). The CDR3 totals 16 residues. CDR3 sequence (DNA): TGTGCCAGCAGCCGATCGACAGGGAATTACAACACTGAAGCTTTCTTT. As protein: CASSRSTGNYNTEAFF.

V is TRBV5-1 and J is TRBJ1-5, with 8 nucleotides matching TRBD1. Germline CDR1 is SGHRS and CDR2 is YFSETQ. V lost 0 bases to trimming and J lost 4 bases; unmatched junction nucleotides: 0. The CDR3 covers 14 residues. The CDR3 DNA sequence: TGCGCCAGCAGCTTGGGGACAGGGAATCAGCCCCAGCATTTT. Translation: CASSLGTGNQPQHF.

The chain recombines TRBV2 with TRBJ2-2, with a tentative D call TRBD1 (5 bases). Trimming took off 10 bases at V and 5 bases at J, with 17 bases between the two ends. This CDR3 is built from 14 residues. The germline V gene has CDR1 SNHLY and CDR2 FYNNEI. The CDR3: CATDPVGRTGELFF. Written as DNA, the CDR3 is TGTGCCACGGATCCGGTGGGGCGGACCGGGGAGCTGTTTTTT. Full variable domain (rest looked up from reference TRBV2 and TRBJ2-2): EPEVTQTPSHQVTQMGQEVILRCVPISNHLYFYWYRQILGQKVEFLVSFYNNEISEKSEIFDDQFSVERPDGSNFTLKIRSTKLEDSAMYFCATDPVGRTGELFFGEGSRLTVL.

The chain couples TRBV9 to TRBJ1-2; tentative D call: TRBD1 (6 bases). V gave up 4 bases and J gave up 5 bases, with 12 bases separating them. The germline V gene encodes CDR1 SGDLS and CDR2 YYNGEE. The CDR3 has 13 residues. The CDR3 loop reads CASSLGTTYGYTF. The CDR3, as DNA: TGTGCCAGCAGCCTCGGGACAACTTATGGCTACACCTTC.

This chain links TRBV4-1 with TRBJ1-2; no clear D gene. Per germline, CDR1 MGHRA and CDR2 YSYEKL. V dropped 5 bases and J dropped 4 bases, with 14 bases sitting between them. The CDR3 is 14 residues long. The CDR3 is CASSATTNSYGYTF. The CDR3 DNA reads TGCGCCAGCAGCGCGACCACTAATTCCTATGGCTACACCTTC.

The chain employs TRBV9 and TRBJ1-6, with D hard to call. The V end lost 3 bases, the J end lost 8 bases, and 15 bases lay between the germline ends. Germline V gives CDR1 SGDLS, CDR2 YYNGEE. CDR3 length equals 15 residues. The CDR3 region is CASSARGGSDSPLHF. CDR3 nucleotide sequence: TGTGCCAGCAGCGCCCGGGGAGGGAGCGATTCACCCCTCCACTTT.

The chain is built from TRBV12-3 or TRBV12-4 and TRBJ1-5; D ambiguous. Trimming pared 6 bases from V and 9 bases from J, leaving 9 bases between. This CDR3 comprises 11 residues. The chain's CDR3 is CASRDSGPQHF. In DNA form, the CDR3 reads TGTGCCAGCAGAGATAGTGGGCCCCAGCATTTT.

The chain employs TRBV5-1 and TRBJ2-5; the match to TRBD1 covers 7 bases. This CDR3 spans 16 amino acids. The junction had 13 bases not matched to a gene; V was cut back by 7 bases and J by 1 base. Germline V gene sequence: CDR1 SGHRS, CDR2 YFSETQ. The CDR3 bases are TGCGCCAGCGGGACCGGGACAGTGTCCCCCCAAGAGACCCAGTACTTC. Its translation is CASGTGTVSPQETQYF.

The chain carries TRBV4-1 and TRBJ1-5, with a tentative D call TRBD1 (5 bases). V lost 1 base and J lost 8, with 12 bases in between. Germline CDR1 is MGHRA and CDR2 is YSYEKL. The CDR3 runs 14 residues. The CDR3 sequence: CASSQGGLREPQHF. CDR3 DNA: TGCGCCAGCAGCCAAGGGGGCCTCCGGGAGCCCCAGCATTTT.

This chain uses TRBV5-1 with TRBJ1-6; 8 nucleotides agree with TRBD1. The trim removed 5 bases at V and 9 bases at J, leaving 10 bases unmatched. The CDR3 length is 15 residues. Looked up from germline, CDR1 is SGHRS and CDR2 is YFSETQ. CDR3: CASSLSDREGSPLHF. CDR3 nucleotides: TGCGCCAGCAGTTTATCGGACAGGGAGGGTTCACCCCTCCACTTT.

The CDR3 DNA reads TGTGCCAGCAGTCCACCCAGGGGTTGGGAGACCCAGTACTTC. As protein: CASSPPRGWETQYF. The chain has TRBV28 and TRBJ2-5; TRBD1 is a possible D gene (6 bases). The germline gives CDR1 MDHEN, CDR2 SYDVKM. This CDR3 region has 14 residues. Trimming took off 5 bases at V and 5 bases at J, with 15 bases between the two ends.

In its sample, this clone was seen once. The chain is built from TRBV23-1 and TRBJ1-1; D is unclear. TRBV23-1 is an ORF, and what it does is uncertain. The CDR3 is made up of 17 amino acids. Between the trimmed V and J ends, which lost 1 base and 5 bases, there was a span of 20 bases. The CDR3 protein is CASSQFGGDGKGTEAFF. The CDR3, as DNA: TGCGCCAGCAGTCAATTCGGTGGTGACGGGAAAGGTACTGAAGCTTTCTTT.